This paragraph reports one T cell receptor beta chain. Its antigen is as yet unknown. Trimming removed 2 bases at V and 3 bases at J, with 10 bases between. The germline CDR1 and CDR2 sequences are SGHAT and FQNNGV. The CDR3 loop spans 15 amino acids. This sample stems from a study of T cell responses to AZD1222 COVID-19 vaccine. Clones were sequenced by immunoSEQ multiplex PCR, and TCRdb holds only the in-frame ones, with some missing. This sample carries approximately 130,000 clones, about 79% of them seen once, and the ten largest clones take about 29%. General observations from the study: With dominance at 160-218 and 743-854, vaccine-associated CD4 TCRs spanned spike. Spike-specific TCRs gained breadth and depth after people received two AZD1222 doses. Just a handful of AZD1222 recipients tested seropositive at baseline.

Specimen: peripheral blood, collected 28 days after the second AZD1222 dose. This TCR was recovered from an adult who received the AZD1222 COVID-19 vaccine. The chain employs TRBV11-2 and TRBJ1-4, with a tentative D call TRBD1 (6 bases). The CDR3 here is CASSLTGQSNEKLFF. Here the CDR3 DNA reads TGTGCCAGCAGCTTAACCGGACAGTCTAATGAAAAACTGTTTTTT.